Following are 13 T cell receptor beta chains from one sample sequenced in a study of beta chain features in type 1 diabetes. Since all of the isolated RNA was reverse transcribed, expressed TCRB transcripts were what got sequenced. Sequencing was performed with immunoSEQ multiplex PCR; in TCRdb, only in-frame clones are kept and a portion is missing. The table lists around 350,000 clones, over 9.5% of them singletons. Sample: naive CD4+ T cells from blood. The receptors derive from a man aged 18-30 years in good health.

This clone has only a few counts. The chain employs TRBV28 and TRBJ2-7; 7 bases match TRBD1. The germline V gene has CDR1 MDHEN and CDR2 SYDVKM. This CDR3 is 15 amino acids long. Trimming removed 7 bases from V and 6 bases from J; junction bases left unmatched: 15. The CDR3 sequence: CASTEGTARFLEQYF. DNA for the CDR3: TGTGCCAGCACCGAGGGGACAGCCCGATTCCTCGAGCAGTACTTC. Supplemented by reference TRBV28 and TRBJ2-7, the full variable domain reads DVKVTQSSRYLVKRTGEKVFLECVQDMDHENMFWYRQDPGLGLRLIYFSYDVKMKEKGDIPEGYSVSREKKERFSLILESASTNQTSMYLCASTEGTARFLEQYFGPGTRLTVT.

The chain carries TRBV6-5 and TRBJ1-2; D unclear. Per germline, CDR1 MNHEY and CDR2 SVGAGI. This CDR3 comprises 13 residues. V lost 8 bases, J lost 2 bases, and 12 bases lay in between. The CDR3 DNA follows: TGTGCCAGCGCGAGGGATTCAAACTATGGCTACACCTTC. This translates into CASARDSNYGYTF.

This clone was seen a handful of times. The genes are TRBV7-9 and TRBJ2-1; TRBD2 aligns across 9 bases. Trimming removed 5 bases from V and 7 bases from J; junction bases left unmatched: 15. CDR3 length equals 17 residues. The germline gives CDR1 SEHNR, CDR2 FQNEAQ (reference sequence). CDR3 nucleotide sequence: TGTGCCAGCAGCCTCGTTGGGCGGGAGGGCATAAGGAATGAGCAGTTCTTC. This translates into CASSLVGREGIRNEQFF. Complete variable domain (other parts from reference TRBV7-9 and TRBJ2-1): DTGVSQNPRHKITKRGQNVTFRCDPISEHNRLYWYRQTLGQGPEFLTYFQNEAQLEKSRLLSDRFSAERPKGSFSTLEIQRTEQGDSAMYLCASSLVGREGIRNEQFFGPGTRLTVL.

There are a few counts of this clone. This chain links TRBV28 with TRBJ2-7; D perhaps matches TRBD2 (6 bases). The CDR3 contains 17 residues. CDR1 and CDR2 from the germline V gene are MDHEN and SYDVKM. The ends were cut back, 2 bases at V and 0 bases at J, with 17 bases in the middle. The CDR3 DNA reads TGTGCCAGCAGTTTACCGGGTGGTGCGGGGAGCTCCTACGAGCAGTACTTC. Residues: CASSLPGGAGSSYEQYF.

This clone was found many times. The CDR3 DNA sequence: TGCAGCGTTGAAGATCGCGGGGGGGCCAACGTCCTGACTTTC. This gives the protein CSVEDRGGANVLTF. This sequence joins TRBV29-1 and TRBJ2-6; tentative D call: TRBD2 (5 bases). This CDR3 has 14 residues. V lost 0 bases, J lost 4 bases, and 7 bases lay in between. In germline, CDR1 is SQVTM, CDR2 ANQGSEA.

This clone was counted a few times. The chain joins TRBV6-5 to TRBJ1-3; the D gene is possibly TRBD1 (5 bases). Deletions cut 5 bases from V and 0 bases from J, with 11 bases between. Germline V gene lookup returns CDR1 MNHEY and CDR2 SVGAGI. The CDR3 has 15 amino acids. The CDR3: CASSPTASSGNTIYF. The CDR3 nucleotides are TGTGCCAGCAGTCCGACAGCGAGCTCTGGAAACACCATATATTTT.

This clone appeared a few times. This chain's CDR3 is CASSLRQGSYEQYF. CDR3 nucleotides: TGTGCCAGTAGTCTGAGACAGGGATCTTACGAGCAGTACTTC. The rearrangement uses TRBV19 and TRBJ2-7; 7 positions match TRBD1. Germline V gene lookup returns CDR1 LNHDA and CDR2 SQIVND (reference sequence). The V gene end was trimmed by 5 bases and the J gene end by 4 bases; junction bases not matched to a gene: 8. This CDR3 comprises 14 residues.

The table lists this clone with a few counts. The rearrangement joins TRBV27 to TRBJ2-3; the match to TRBD1 covers 7 bases. The germline V gene encodes CDR1 MNHEY and CDR2 SMNVEV (reference sequence). J lost 3 bases, V lost 6 bases, and 6 bases had no gene match. This CDR3 has 14 residues. The CDR3: CASSLGTATDTQYF. CDR3 DNA: TGTGCCAGCAGCCTTGGGACAGCTACAGATACGCAGTATTTT.

This clone was detected a few times. The chain is built from TRBV28 and TRBJ2-1, with D maybe TRBD2 (5 bases). The germline V gene encodes CDR1 MDHEN and CDR2 SYDVKM. The CDR3 totals 12 residues. The V end lost 10 bases, the J end lost 7 bases, and 14 bases lay between the germline ends. The chain's CDR3 is CATLDFPNEQFF. As DNA, the CDR3 is TGTGCCACCCTGGACTTTCCTAATGAGCAGTTCTTC.

There are many counts of this clone. This rearrangement joins TRBV5-1 to TRBJ2-7; D may be TRBD1 (6 bases). Germline V gene lookup returns CDR1 SGHRS and CDR2 YFSETQ. V lost 1 base to trimming and J lost 4 bases, with 12 bases between them. This CDR3 spans 14 amino acids. CDR3 nucleotide sequence: TGCGCCAGCAGCTTGATTCAGGGGCCATACGAGCAGTACTTC. It specifies CASSLIQGPYEQYF.

The CDR3 region is CASRLGQGIKTQYF. Here the CDR3 DNA reads TGTGCCAGCAGACTGGGACAGGGGATTAAGACCCAGTACTTC. The rearrangement uses TRBV28 and TRBJ2-5; 10 nucleotides agree with TRBD1. In germline, CDR1 is MDHEN, CDR2 SYDVKM. The CDR3 loop spans 14 amino acids. Losses at the gene ends were 6 bases for V and 6 bases for J; bases not matched to a gene: 7. Filled out from reference TRBV28 and TRBJ2-5, the complete variable domain reads DVKVTQSSRYLVKRTGEKVFLECVQDMDHENMFWYRQDPGLGLRLIYFSYDVKMKEKGDIPEGYSVSREKKERFSLILESASTNQTSMYLCASRLGQGIKTQYFGPGTRLLVL.

The chain joins TRBV7-2 to TRBJ2-6; D is unresolved. This CDR3 is 16 amino acids long. The V end lost 1 base, the J end lost 2 bases, and 9 bases lay between the germline ends. From germline, CDR1 is SGHTA and CDR2 FQGNSA. The CDR3: CASSLGFRTGANVLTF. For the CDR3, the DNA is TGTGCCAGCAGCTTAGGGTTCAGAACTGGGGCCAACGTCCTGACTTTC.

This clone has only a few counts. The chain carries TRBV5-1 and TRBJ2-1; 8 bases fit TRBD2. Trimming took 3 bases from V and 3 from J; bases not matched to a gene: 5. This CDR3 contains 15 residues. In germline, CDR1 is SGHRS, CDR2 YFSETQ. The CDR3 region has the DNA TGCGCCAGCAGCTCAATAGCGGGAAGCTACAATGAGCAGTTCTTC. The encoded protein is CASSSIAGSYNEQFF.